Included here is one TCR beta chain sequence, with context. As yet, its antigen is unknown. The data were obtained in a study of tissue T cells after allogeneic stem cell transplantation. Looking at the study overall: Samples with visible lymphocytes on H&E were prioritized for sequencing. General observations from the study: Anatomically similar tissues had similar TCR repertoires within each patient. Shared clones across patients were few; motif clustering revealed tissue-specific shared signatures.

TCRbeta CDR3 was sequenced at survey depth with template counts. Sequenced by immunoSEQ multiplex PCR; TCRdb stores in-frame clones only, minus some. The sample shows about 24,000 clones, over 70% of them seen only once. Looked up from germline, CDR1 is SGDLS and CDR2 is YYNGEE. This CDR3 region has 13 residues. After removal of 4 bases from V and 5 bases from J, the junction contained 3 bases not matched to a gene. Sequencing was performed on tissue from the ileum, taken at autopsy. V is TRBV9 and J is TRBJ1-2, with TRBD1 identical over 9 bases. The source is a female donor aged 60 or older with lung cancer. CDR3 protein: CASSRGQGYGYTF. The CDR3 bases are TGTGCCAGCAGCCGGGGACAGGGTTATGGCTACACCTTC. The whole variable domain, filled in from reference TRBV9 and TRBJ1-2, reads DSGVTQTPKHLITATGQRVTLRCSPRSGDLSVYWYQQSLDQGLQFLIQYYNGEERAKGNILERFSAQQFPDLHSELNLSSLELGDSALYFCASSRGQGYGYTFGSGTRLTVV.